These 14 T cell receptor beta chains came from one sample sequenced in a study of blood T cell repertoires in COVID-19. The protocol was immunoSEQ multiplex PCR, while the TCRdb copy is restricted to in-frame clones and leaves out a portion. Among under 300,000 clones listed, less than 90% were seen once. Material for sequencing was peripheral blood. These receptors originate from a middle-aged woman who had recovered from COVID-19.

The genes are TRBV28 and TRBJ1-6; TRBD1 aligns across 10 bases. The CDR3 consists of 16 residues. With V trimmed by 3 bases and J by 7 bases, 6 bases remained unmatched. CDR1 and CDR2 (germline): MDHEN, SYDVKM. CDR3: CASSLGQGTGNSPLHF. The CDR3 DNA reads TGTGCCAGCAGTTTGGGACAGGGGACCGGCAATTCACCCCTCCACTTT.

The rearrangement joins TRBV11-2 to TRBJ2-7; tentative D call: TRBD1 (5 bases). Deletions cut 5 bases from V and 3 bases from J, with 11 bases between. Germline lookup yields CDR1 SGHAT and CDR2 FQNNGV. CDR3 length equals 13 residues. CDR3 sequence: CASSPSDSYEQYF. CDR3 DNA sequence: TGTGCCAGCAGCCCAAGCGACAGCTACGAGCAGTACTTC.

The gene calls are TRBV12-1 and TRBJ2-4; the table's D call, TRBD2, has no DNA check behind it. TRBV12-1 is a pseudogene locus. There are 18 residues in the CDR3. The chain's CDR3 is CASSARTSAGRDKNIQYF. The CDR3 DNA reads TGTGCCAGCAGCGCTAGGACCTCAGCGGGGCGCGACAAAAACATTCAGTACTTC.

In this sample, this clone turned up once. The chain links TRBV7-9 to TRBJ2-7; possibly TRBD2 for D (6 bases). The CDR3 is 14 residues long. Trimming cost V 5 bases and J 0 bases, with 11 bases left between them. CDR1 and CDR2 (germline): SEHNR, FQNEAQ (reference sequence). CDR3 coding DNA: TGTGCCAGCAGCGTGACCGGGAGCTCCTACGAGCAGTACTTC. Its protein is CASSVTGSSYEQYF.

The rearrangement uses TRBV2 and TRBJ1-5, with TRBD1 matching 10 bases. The CDR3 is 16 amino acids. The V and J ends lost 4 bases and 5 bases, in that order; junction bases with no gene match: 8. In germline, CDR1 is SNHLY, CDR2 FYNNEI. The DNA for the CDR3 is TGTGCCAGCAGTGTGTATCGGGGGACAGGGGATCAGCCCCAGCATTTT. It yields the protein CASSVYRGTGDQPQHF.

The V gene is TRBV11-2, the J gene TRBJ1-4; perhaps TRBD1 as D (5 bases). CDR1 and CDR2 (germline): SGHAT, FQNNGV. V dropped 5 bases and J dropped 4 bases, with 14 bases sitting between them. There are 15 residues in the CDR3. CDR3 in amino acids: CASSPGTRGNEKLFF. CDR3 DNA sequence: TGTGCCAGCAGCCCCGGGACTCGCGGTAATGAAAAACTGTTTTTT.

This sequence joins TRBV28 and TRBJ1-2; 10 bases line up with TRBD1. Germline values: CDR1 MDHEN, CDR2 SYDVKM. J was trimmed by 2 bases and V by 5 bases; bases with no gene match: 11. CDR3 length: 17 amino acids. CDR3 loop: CASSLPPGQGRNYGYTF. DNA of the CDR3: TGTGCCAGCAGTCTTCCTCCGGGACAGGGGAGGAACTATGGCTACACCTTC.

The chain carries TRBV11-2 and TRBJ2-7; D is possibly TRBD1 (5 bases). CDR3 length: 14 amino acids. V was shortened by 4 bases and J by 4 bases, with 14 bases between the two germline ends. Germline V gives CDR1 SGHAT, CDR2 FQNNGV. CDR3 in DNA: TGTGCCAGCAGCTCCAGGGATGTAGTTTACGAGCAGTACTTC. Protein product: CASSSRDVVYEQYF.

This clone turned up a few times. The chain uses TRBV12-3 or TRBV12-4 and TRBJ1-2; tentatively, D is TRBD1 (5 bases). Trimming shortened V by 6 bases and J by 5 bases, and 10 bases separated the two germline ends. This CDR3 has 12 amino acids. The CDR3 is CASRGPGYGYTF. The DNA for the CDR3 is TGTGCCAGCAGGGGGCCGGGTTATGGCTACACCTTC.

V usage is TRBV19 and J usage is TRBJ2-2; 7 bases match TRBD1. The CDR3 totals 15 residues. Per the germline V gene, CDR1 is LNHDA and CDR2 is SQIVND (reference sequence). Trimming cost V 5 bases and J 6 bases; bases outside gene matches: 9. Written as DNA, the CDR3 is TGTGCCAGTAGTGTAAGACAGGGAATCGCCGGGGAGCTGTTTTTT. This encodes CASSVRQGIAGELFF.

The chain links TRBV25-1 to TRBJ1-2; TRBD1 agrees at 10 bases. The CDR3 totals 12 residues. The V and J ends lost 6 bases and 11 bases, in that order; junction bases with no gene match: 6. Looked up from germline, CDR1 is MGHDK and CDR2 is SYGVNS. The CDR3 coding sequence is TGTGCCAGCAGCAGACAGGGGGCAAGGTACACCTTC. Translating gives CASSRQGARYTF.

The chain recombines TRBV2 with TRBJ2-2; D gene unclear. This CDR3 comprises 13 residues. V lost 7 bases and J lost 0, with 6 bases in between. The germline V gene encodes CDR1 SNHLY and CDR2 FYNNEI. The CDR3 loop is CASTKTNTGELFF. Here the CDR3 DNA reads TGTGCCAGCACTAAGACGAACACCGGGGAGCTGTTTTTT.

The rearrangement joins TRBV6-5 to TRBJ1-2, with a weak D call TRBD1 (6 bases). This CDR3 comprises 16 residues. V was trimmed by 4 bases and J by 6 bases, leaving 21 bases between them. Germline CDR1 MNHEY, CDR2 SVGAGI. This CDR3 reads CASSFARTGSIDGYTF. DNA for the CDR3: TGTGCCAGCAGTTTCGCCCGCACAGGGTCGATCGATGGCTACACCTTC.

The chain links TRBV4-1 to TRBJ1-1, with D hard to call. The CDR3 runs to 12 residues. In germline, CDR1 is MGHRA, CDR2 YSYEKL. The V end lost 3 bases, the J end lost 2 bases, and 4 bases lay between the germline ends. The DNA for the CDR3 is TGCGCCAGCAGCCATAGAAACACTGAAGCTTTCTTT. This encodes CASSHRNTEAFF.